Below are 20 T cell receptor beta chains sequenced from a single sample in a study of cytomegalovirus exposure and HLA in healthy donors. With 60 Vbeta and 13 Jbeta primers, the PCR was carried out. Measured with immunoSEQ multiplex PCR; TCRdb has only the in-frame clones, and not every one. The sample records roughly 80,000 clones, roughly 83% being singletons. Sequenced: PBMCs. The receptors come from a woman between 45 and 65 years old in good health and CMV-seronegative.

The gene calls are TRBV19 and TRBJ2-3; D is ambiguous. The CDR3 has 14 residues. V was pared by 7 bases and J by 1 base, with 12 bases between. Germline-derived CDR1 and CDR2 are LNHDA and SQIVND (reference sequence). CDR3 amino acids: CASTPRVRTDTQYF. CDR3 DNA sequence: TGTGCCAGTACCCCCCGGGTCCGCACAGATACGCAGTATTTT.

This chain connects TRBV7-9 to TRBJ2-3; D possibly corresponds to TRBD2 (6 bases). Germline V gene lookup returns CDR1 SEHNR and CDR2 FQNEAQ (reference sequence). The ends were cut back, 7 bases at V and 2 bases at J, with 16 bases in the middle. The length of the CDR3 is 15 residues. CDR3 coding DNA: TGTGCCAGCACTCGGCTAGCGAACCCCACAGATACGCAGTATTTT. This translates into CASTRLANPTDTQYF.

Here the CDR3 reads CATSRDTERNTEAFF. The CDR3 DNA follows: TGTGCCACCAGCAGAGATACAGAGAGAAACACTGAAGCTTTCTTT. The V call is TRBV15, the J call TRBJ1-1; the D is unclear. The germline gives CDR1 LNHNV, CDR2 YYDKDF (reference sequence). This CDR3 spans 15 amino acids. Trimming removed 0 bases from V and 2 bases from J, with 10 bases in between.

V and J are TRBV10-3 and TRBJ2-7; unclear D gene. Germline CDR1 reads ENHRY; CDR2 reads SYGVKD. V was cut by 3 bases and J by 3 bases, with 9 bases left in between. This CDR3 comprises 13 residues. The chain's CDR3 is CAISDEADYEQYF. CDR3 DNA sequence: TGTGCCATCAGTGATGAGGCAGACTACGAGCAGTACTTC.

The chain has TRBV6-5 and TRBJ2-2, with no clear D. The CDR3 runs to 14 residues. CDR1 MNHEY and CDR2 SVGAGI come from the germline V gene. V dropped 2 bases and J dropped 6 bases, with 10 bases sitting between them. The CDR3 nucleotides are TGTGCCAGCAGTTACGGGCCTACTGCCGGGGAGCTGTTTTTT. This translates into CASSYGPTAGELFF.

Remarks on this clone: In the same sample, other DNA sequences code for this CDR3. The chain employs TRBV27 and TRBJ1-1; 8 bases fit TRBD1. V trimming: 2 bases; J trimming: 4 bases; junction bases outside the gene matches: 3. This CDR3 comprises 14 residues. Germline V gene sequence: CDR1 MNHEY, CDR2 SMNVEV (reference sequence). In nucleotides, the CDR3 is TGTGCCAGCAGTTTAAGACAGGGGTTCACTGAAGCTTTCTTT. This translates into CASSLRQGFTEAFF.

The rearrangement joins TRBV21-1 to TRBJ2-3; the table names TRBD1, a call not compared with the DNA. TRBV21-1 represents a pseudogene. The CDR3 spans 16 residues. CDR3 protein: CASSKLDRDNTDTQYF. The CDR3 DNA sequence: TGTGCCAGCAGCAAGTTGGACAGAGATAACACAGATACGCAGTATTTT.

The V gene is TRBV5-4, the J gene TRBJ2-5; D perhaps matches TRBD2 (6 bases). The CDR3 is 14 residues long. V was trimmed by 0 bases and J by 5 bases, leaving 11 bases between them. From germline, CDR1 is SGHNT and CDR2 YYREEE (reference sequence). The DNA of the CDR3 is TGTGCCAGCAGCTTGGGTCGGAGGGGTGAGACCCAGTACTTC. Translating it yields CASSLGRRGETQYF.

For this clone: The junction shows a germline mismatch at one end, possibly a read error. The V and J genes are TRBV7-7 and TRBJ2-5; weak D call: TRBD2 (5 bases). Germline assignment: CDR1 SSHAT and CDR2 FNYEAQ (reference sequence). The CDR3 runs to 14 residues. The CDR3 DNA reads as TGTGCTAGCAGTCCCGGTCCGGGAACAGAGACCCAGTACTTC. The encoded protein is CASSPGPGTETQYF.

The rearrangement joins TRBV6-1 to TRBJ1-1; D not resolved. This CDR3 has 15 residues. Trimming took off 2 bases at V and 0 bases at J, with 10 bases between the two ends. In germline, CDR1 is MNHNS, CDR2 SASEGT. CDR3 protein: CASSEWVQLNTEAFF. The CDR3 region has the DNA TGTGCCAGCAGTGAATGGGTACAGCTGAACACTGAAGCTTTCTTT.

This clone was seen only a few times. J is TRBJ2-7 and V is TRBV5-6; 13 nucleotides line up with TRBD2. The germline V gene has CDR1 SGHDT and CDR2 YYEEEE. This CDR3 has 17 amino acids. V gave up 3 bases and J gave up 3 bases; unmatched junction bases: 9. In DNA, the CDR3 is TGTGCCAGCAGCTCACTAGCGGGGGGGGATTTACTCTACGAGCAGTACGTC. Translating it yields CASSSLAGGDLLYEQYV.

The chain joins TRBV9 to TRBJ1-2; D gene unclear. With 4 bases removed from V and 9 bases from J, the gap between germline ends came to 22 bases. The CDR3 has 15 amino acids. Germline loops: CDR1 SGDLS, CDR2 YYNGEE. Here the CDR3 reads CASSTRSGEERSYTF. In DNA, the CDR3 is TGTGCCAGCAGCACAAGGTCGGGTGAGGAAAGGAGCTACACCTTC.

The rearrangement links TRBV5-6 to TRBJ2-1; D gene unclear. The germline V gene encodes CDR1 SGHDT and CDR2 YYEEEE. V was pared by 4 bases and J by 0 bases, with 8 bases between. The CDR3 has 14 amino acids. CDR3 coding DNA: TGTGCCAGCAGCCTGAGGAGCTCCTACAATGAGCAGTTCTTC. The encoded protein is CASSLRSSYNEQFF.

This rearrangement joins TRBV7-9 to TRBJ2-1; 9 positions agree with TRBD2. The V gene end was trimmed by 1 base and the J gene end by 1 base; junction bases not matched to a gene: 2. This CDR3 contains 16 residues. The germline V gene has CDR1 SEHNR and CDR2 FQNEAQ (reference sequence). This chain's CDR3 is CASSLGGLASYNEQFF. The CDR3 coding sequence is TGTGCCAGCAGCTTAGGGGGACTAGCTTCCTACAATGAGCAGTTCTTC.

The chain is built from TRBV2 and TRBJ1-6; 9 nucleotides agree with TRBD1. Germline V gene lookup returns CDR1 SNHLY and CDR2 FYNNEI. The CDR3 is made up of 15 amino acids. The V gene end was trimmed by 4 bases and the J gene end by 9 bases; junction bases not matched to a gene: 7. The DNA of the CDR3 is TGTGCCAGCAGTGGGTCCGGGACAGGGTTTTCACCCCTCCACTTT. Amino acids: CASSGSGTGFSPLHF.

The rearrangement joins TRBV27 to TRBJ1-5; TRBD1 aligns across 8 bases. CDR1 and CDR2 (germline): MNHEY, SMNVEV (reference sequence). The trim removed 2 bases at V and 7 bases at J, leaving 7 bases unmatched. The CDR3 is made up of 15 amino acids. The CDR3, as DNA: TGTGCCAGCAGTTTAGGCAGGGGGCTGGGGCAGCCCCAGCATTTT. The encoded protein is CASSLGRGLGQPQHF.

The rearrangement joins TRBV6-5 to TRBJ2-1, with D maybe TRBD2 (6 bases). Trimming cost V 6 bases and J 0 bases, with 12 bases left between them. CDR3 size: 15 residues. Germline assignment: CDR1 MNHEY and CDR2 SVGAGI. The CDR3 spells CASRRSGDSYNEQFF. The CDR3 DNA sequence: TGTGCCAGCAGACGGTCGGGAGACTCCTACAATGAGCAGTTCTTC.

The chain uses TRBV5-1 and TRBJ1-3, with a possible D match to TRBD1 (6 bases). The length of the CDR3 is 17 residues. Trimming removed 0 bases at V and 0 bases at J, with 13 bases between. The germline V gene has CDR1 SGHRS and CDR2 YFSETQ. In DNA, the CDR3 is TGCGCCAGCAGCTTGGATGACCGGGGGGCCTCTGGAAACACCATATATTTT. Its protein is CASSLDDRGASGNTIYF.

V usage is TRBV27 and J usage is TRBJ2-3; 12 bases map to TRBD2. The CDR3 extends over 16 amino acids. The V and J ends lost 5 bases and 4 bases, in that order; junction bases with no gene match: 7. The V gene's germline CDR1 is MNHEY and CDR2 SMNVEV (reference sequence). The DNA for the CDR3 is TGTGCCAGCAGTCTCCGACTAGCGGGAGTGCCAGATACGCAGTATTTT. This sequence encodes CASSLRLAGVPDTQYF.

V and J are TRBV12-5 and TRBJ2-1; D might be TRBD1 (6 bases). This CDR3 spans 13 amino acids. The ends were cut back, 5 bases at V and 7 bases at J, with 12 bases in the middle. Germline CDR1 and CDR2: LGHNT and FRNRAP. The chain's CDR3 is CASGAVRGNEQFF. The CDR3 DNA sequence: TGTGCTAGTGGTGCCGTGAGGGGGAATGAGCAGTTCTTC.